This T cell receptor (beta chain) is drawn from a study of CD8 T cells in ankylosing spondylitis. There are many counts of this clonotype. Its cognate antigen is unknown. The study, taken as a whole, reports: CD8+ by phenotype, disease-linked clones were relatively rare in peripheral blood. Blood of patients with ankylosing spondylitis appeared to be characterized by a TCR beta motif of several highly homologous variants.

The TCR beta libraries were generated through quantitative 5'-RACE incorporating molecular barcodes. TCRdb re-derived calls from the 5' RACE reads in MiXCR, one entry per CDR3 protein. The sample comprises just under 550,000 distinct CDR3 sequences, roughly 13% of which are singletons, and approximately 7% rests with the top ten. Germline lookup yields CDR1 SGHRS and CDR2 YFSETQ. The CDR3 extends over 15 amino acids. V was clipped by 4 bases and J by 5 bases; unmatched bases: 9. The receptor comes from a male donor with ankylosing spondylitis. The chain employs TRBV5-1 and TRBJ2-5; 9 nucleotides line up with TRBD1. The sample comprised blood, either unsorted or a sorted T cell fraction (not recorded which). This CDR3 is CASSLEGQGSETQYF. The CDR3, as DNA: TGCGCCAGCAGCCTTGAGGGACAGGGAAGTGAGACCCAGTACTTC.